This TCR beta chain derives from a study of early T cells in non-severe SARS-CoV-2 infection. Looking at the study overall: Unpaired chains resulted from sequencing bulk RNA of unsorted whole blood.

After removal of 6 bases from V and 5 bases from J, the junction contained 6 bases not matched to a gene. CDR3 length: 14 amino acids. Germline V CDR1 and CDR2: SQVTM, ANQGSEA. Study findings and constraints: Matching with VDJdb favored anti-spike CD8 responses (missing private and CD4 specificities).

Researchers attached unique molecular identifiers to individual cDNA molecules. Via MiXCR, TCRdb re-called the 5' RACE reads, giving one row per CDR3 protein. The table includes around 76,000 distinct CDR3 sequences, about 12% detected once. As for this clonotype: The target antigen is unknown.

V usage is TRBV29-1 and J usage is TRBJ1-5, with 11 nucleotides matching TRBD1. This sequence was found in an adult who was a healthcare worker with PCR-confirmed SARS-CoV-2 infection or an uninfected control (not recorded which). The sequencing sample was made of whole blood. The CDR3, as DNA: TGCAGCGTCGGACAGGGGGCGCGGGATCAGCCCCAGCATTTT. It codes for CSVGQGARDQPQHF.